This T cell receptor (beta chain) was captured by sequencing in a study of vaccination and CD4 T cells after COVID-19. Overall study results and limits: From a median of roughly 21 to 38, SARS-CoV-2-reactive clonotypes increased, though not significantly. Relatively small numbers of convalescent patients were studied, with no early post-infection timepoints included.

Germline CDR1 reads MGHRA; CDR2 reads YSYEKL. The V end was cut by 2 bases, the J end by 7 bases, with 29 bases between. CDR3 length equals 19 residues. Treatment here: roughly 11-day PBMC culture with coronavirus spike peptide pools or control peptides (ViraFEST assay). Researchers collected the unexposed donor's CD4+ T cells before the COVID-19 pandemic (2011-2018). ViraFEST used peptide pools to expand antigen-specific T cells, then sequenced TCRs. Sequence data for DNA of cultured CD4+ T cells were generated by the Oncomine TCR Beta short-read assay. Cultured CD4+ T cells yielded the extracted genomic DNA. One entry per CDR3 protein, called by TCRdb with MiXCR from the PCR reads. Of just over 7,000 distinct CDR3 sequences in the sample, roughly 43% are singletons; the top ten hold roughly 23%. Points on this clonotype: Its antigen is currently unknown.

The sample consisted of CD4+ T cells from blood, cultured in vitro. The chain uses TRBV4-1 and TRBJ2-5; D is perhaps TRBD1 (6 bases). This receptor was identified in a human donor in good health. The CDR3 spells CASSQPRGHAQSPGGTQYF. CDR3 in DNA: TGCGCCAGCAGCCAACCCAGGGGCCATGCACAATCTCCTGGGGGGACCCAGTACTTC.